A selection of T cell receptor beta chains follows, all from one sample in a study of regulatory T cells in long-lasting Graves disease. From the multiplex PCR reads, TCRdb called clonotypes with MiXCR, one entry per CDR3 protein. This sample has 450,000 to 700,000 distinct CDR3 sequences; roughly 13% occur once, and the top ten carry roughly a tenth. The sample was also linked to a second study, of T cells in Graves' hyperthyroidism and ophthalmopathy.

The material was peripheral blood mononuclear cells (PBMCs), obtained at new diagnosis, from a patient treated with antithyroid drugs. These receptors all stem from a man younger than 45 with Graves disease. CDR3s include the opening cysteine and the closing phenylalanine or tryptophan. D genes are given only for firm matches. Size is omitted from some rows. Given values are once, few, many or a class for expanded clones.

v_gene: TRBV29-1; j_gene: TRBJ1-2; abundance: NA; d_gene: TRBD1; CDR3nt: TGCAGCGTGTCCCCCGAACAGGGACAGGGGTTCCGCACCTTC; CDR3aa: CSVSPEQGQGFRTF
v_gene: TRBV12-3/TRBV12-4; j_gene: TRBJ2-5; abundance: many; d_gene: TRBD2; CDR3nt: TGTGCCAGCAGTTTAGTGAGGGAGGGGACCCAGTACTTC; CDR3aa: CASSLVREGTQYF
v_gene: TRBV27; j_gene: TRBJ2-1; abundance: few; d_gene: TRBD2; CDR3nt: TGTGCCAGCAGGTCAATAGCGGGAGGATTAGATGAGCAGTTCTTC; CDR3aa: CASRSIAGGLDEQFF
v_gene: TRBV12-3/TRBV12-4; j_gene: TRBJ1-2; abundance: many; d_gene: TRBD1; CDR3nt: TGTGCCAGCAGGTCGGGACAGACCAACTATGGCTACACCTTC; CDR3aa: CASRSGQTNYGYTF
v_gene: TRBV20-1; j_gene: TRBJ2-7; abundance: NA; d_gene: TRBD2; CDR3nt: TGCAGTGCTTATAGCGGGAGCGCCTCCTACGAGCAGTACTTC; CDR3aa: CSAYSGSASYEQYF
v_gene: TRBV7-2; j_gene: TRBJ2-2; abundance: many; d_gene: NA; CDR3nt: TGTGCCAGCAGGTTACTTAGCGGAGGCACCGGGGAGCTGTTTTTT; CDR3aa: CASRLLSGGTGELFF
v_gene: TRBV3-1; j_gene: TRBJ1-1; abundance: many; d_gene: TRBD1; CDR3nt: TGTGCCAGCAGCCAAGGGAGGACAGGGACCCTGCCGGGGTTCTTT; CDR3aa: CASSQGRTGTLPGFF
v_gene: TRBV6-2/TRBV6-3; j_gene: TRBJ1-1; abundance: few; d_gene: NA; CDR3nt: TGTGCCAGCAGTGTCATGGGGATGAACACTGAAGCTTTCTTT; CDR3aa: CASSVMGMNTEAFF
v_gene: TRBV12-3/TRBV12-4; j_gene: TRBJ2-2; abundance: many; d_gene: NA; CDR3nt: TGTGCCAGCAGTTTAAGGTCGCCGGCCAGAAACACCGGGGAGCTGTTTTTT; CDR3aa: CASSLRSPARNTGELFF
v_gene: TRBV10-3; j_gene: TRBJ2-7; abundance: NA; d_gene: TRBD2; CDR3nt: TGTGCCATCAGGGGTAGCGGGAGTGGGAGCTCCTACGAGCAGTACTTC; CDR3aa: CAIRGSGSGSSYEQYF
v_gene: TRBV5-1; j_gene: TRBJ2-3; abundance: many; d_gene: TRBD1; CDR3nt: TGCGCCAGCAGCTCCAGGACAGGAGGCACAGATACGCAGTATTTT; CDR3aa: CASSSRTGGTDTQYF
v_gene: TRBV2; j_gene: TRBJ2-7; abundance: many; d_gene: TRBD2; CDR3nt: TGTGCCAGCAGACTAGCGGGAGCTCGGGAGCAGTACTTC; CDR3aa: CASRLAGAREQYF
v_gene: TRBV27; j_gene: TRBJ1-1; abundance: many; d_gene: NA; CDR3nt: TGTGCCAGCAGTTTAAGTAGGGCAGTTGAAGCTTTCTTT; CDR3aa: CASSLSRAVEAFF
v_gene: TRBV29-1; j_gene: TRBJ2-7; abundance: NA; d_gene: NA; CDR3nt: TGCAGCGTTGGAGTTGCCGGGCGGACCTACGAGCAGTACTTC; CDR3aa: CSVGVAGRTYEQYF
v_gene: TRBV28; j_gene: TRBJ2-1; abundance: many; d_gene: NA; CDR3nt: TGTGCCAGCAGCCAGAAAGACACGCCGCAGTTCTTC; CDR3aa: CASSQKDTPQFF
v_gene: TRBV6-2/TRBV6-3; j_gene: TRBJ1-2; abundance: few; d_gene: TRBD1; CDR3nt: TGTGCCACACAGGGGGCAATGAACTATGGCTACACCTTC; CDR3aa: CATQGAMNYGYTF
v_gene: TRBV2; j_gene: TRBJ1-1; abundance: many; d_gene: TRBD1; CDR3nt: TGTGCCAGCAGTGAAGTGGAGGGGGCACGGGCTTTCTTT; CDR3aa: CASSEVEGARAFF
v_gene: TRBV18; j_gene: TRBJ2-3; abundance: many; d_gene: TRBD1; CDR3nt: TGTGCCAGCTCGTCCCAGGGGGTCCGAGATACGCAGTATTTT; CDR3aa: CASSSQGVRDTQYF
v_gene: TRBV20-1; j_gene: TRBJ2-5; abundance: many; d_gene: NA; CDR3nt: TGCAGTGCTCCGCTCCGGGGGCAGGAGACCCAGTACTTC; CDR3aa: CSAPLRGQETQYF
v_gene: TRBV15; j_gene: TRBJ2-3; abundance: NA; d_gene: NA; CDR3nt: TGTGCCACCAGCAGAGATCCCCCAGATACGCAGTATTTT; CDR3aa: CATSRDPPDTQYF
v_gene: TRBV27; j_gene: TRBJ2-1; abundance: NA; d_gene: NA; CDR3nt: TGTGCCAGCAGCCCAAGGTTATGGGCCACCTACAATGAGCAGTTCTTC; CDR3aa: CASSPRLWATYNEQFF
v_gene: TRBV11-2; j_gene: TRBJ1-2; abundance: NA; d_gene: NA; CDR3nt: TGTGCCAGCAGCCCGCAACAGGGAAATAACTATGGCTACACCTTC; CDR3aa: CASSPQQGNNYGYTF